This T cell receptor (beta chain) originates from a study of cytomegalovirus exposure and HLA in healthy donors. Study-level background: Later analysis reported that the approximately 120 validation repertoires shared the platform of the approximately 690 first-cohort repertoires.

Separate from the roughly 610-subject first cohort, the roughly 120-subject validation cohort was the one that the donors belonged to. For this clone: As yet, its antigen is unknown.

With 0 bases removed from V and 4 bases from J, the gap between germline ends came to 10 bases. Germline CDR1 is LNHNV and CDR2 is YYDKDF (reference sequence). The CDR3 loop spans 14 amino acids. Broader study findings: Per published reports, the classifier diagnosed cytomegalovirus status with high specificity and sensitivity. Overall, roughly 170 TCR beta chains were annotated as cytomegalovirus-associated.

Measured with immunoSEQ multiplex PCR; TCRdb has only the in-frame clones, and not every one. Of over 120,000 clones in the sample, approximately 90% were seen once. The receptor was isolated from a man aged 18 to 29 in good health and CMV-seropositive. The chain carries TRBV15 and TRBJ2-7; D may be TRBD1 (7 bases). Sequenced input: PBMCs. This chain's CDR3 is CATSREAGGYEQYF. The DNA of the CDR3 is TGTGCCACCAGCAGAGAAGCAGGGGGGTACGAGCAGTACTTC.